This T cell receptor (beta chain) stems from a study of T cell repertoires in cytomegalovirus infection. Turning to the study itself: Alongside well-studied HLA-B-restricted CMV epitopes, recently identified HLA-C-restricted CMV epitopes were also used. Public signatures in TCR beta pointed to CMV infection and matching HLA type. General study points: The cumulative frequency of public TCR beta families identified carriers of CMV plus the relevant HLA. Ex vivo responses were dominated by HLA-C-restricted CMV-specific TCR beta clonotypes.

About this clonotype: The antigen remains undetermined.

Germline values: CDR1 MNHEY, CDR2 SVGAGI. The V gene lost 5 bases and the J gene lost 2 bases, with 12 bases spanning the gap. The CDR3 totals 14 residues. A single record per CDR3 protein comes from TCRdb applying MiXCR to the reads. The sample yields some 920,000 distinct CDR3 sequences, about a third seen once. This receptor was obtained from a human donor in good health (CMV status not recorded). Some clones in this sample may be carry-over from other donors' samples. The rearrangement links TRBV6-5 to TRBJ1-1; tentatively, D is TRBD1 (5 bases). Sequenced material: cultured CD8+ T cells from PBMCs, taken from culture after CMV antigen stimulation. For the CDR3, the DNA is TGTGCCAGCAGTACTATGACAGAAAACACTGAAGCTTTCTTT. Residues: CASSTMTENTEAFF.